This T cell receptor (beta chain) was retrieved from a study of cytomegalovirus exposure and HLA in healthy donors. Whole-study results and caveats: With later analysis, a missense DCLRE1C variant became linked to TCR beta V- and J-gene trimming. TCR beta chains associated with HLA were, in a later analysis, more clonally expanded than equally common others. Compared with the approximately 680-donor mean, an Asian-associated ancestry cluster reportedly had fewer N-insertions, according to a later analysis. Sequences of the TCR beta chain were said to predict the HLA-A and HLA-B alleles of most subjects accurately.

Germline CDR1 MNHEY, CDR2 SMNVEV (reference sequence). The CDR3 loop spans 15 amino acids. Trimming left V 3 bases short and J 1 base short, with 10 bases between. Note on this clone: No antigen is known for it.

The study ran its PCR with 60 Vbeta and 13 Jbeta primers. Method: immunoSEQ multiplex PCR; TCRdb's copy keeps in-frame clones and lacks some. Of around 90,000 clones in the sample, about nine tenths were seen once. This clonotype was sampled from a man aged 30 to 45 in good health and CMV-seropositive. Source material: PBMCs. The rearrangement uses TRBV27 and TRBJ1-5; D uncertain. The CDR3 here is CASSFAGKSNQPQHF. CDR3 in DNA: TGTGCCAGCAGTTTCGCGGGAAAGAGCAATCAGCCCCAGCATTTT.